This T cell receptor (beta chain) was obtained from a study of OX40 agonist ivuxolimab in advanced cancers. Study-level background: Checkpoint inhibitors had been given previously to about 38% of patients.

Method: immunoSEQ multiplex PCR; TCRdb's copy keeps in-frame clones and lacks some. The data show approximately 45,000 clones, about 90% seen once. This clone has a single count. Its antigen is not identified. Study conclusions and caveats: Among T cells, CD8+ cells averaged more expanded clones than CD4+ cells. Researchers did not determine the expanded peripheral T cells' antigen specificity.

This specimen was CD4+ or CD8+ T cells sorted from blood, taken in a trial of the OX40 agonist ivuxolimab. This sequence was found in an adult with an advanced solid tumor such as melanoma, head and neck, liver or kidney cancer.

The CDR3 loop reads CATGGEGYYGYTF. The CDR3, as DNA: TGTGCCACCGGCGGCGAGGGCTACTATGGCTACACCTTC. The genes are TRBV10-3 and TRBJ1-2; D not resolved. Looked up from germline, CDR1 is ENHRY and CDR2 is SYGVKD. The CDR3 runs to 13 residues. Trimming removed 10 bases at V and 3 bases at J, with 15 bases between.